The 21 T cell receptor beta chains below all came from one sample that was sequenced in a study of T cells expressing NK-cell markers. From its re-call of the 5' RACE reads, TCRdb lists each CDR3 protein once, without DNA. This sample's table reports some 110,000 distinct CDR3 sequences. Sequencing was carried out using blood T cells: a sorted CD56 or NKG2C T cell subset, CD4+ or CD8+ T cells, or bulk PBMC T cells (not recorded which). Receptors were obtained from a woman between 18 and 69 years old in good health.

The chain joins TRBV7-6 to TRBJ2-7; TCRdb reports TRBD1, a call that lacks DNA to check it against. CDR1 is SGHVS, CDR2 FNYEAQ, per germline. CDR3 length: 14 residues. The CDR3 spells CASSLGTGDHEQYF.

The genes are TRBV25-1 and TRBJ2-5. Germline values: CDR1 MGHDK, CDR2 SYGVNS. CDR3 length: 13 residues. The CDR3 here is CASSEVASETQYF.

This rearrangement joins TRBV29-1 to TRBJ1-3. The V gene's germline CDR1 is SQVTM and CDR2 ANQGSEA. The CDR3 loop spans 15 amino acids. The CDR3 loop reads CSVEVGTPSGNTIYF.

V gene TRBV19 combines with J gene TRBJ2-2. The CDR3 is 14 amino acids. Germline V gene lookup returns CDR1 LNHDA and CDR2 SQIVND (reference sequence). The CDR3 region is CASSIGLYTGELFF. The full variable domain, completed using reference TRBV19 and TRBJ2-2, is DGGITQSPKYLFRKEGQNVTLSCEQNLNHDAMYWYRQDPGQGLRLIYYSQIVNDFQKGDIAEGYSVSREKKESFPLTVTSAQKNPTAFYLCASSIGLYTGELFFGEGSRLTVL.

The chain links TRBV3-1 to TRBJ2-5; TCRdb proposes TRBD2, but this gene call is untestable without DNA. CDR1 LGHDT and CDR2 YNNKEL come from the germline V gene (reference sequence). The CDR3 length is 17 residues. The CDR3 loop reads CASTGLAGERYQETQYF.

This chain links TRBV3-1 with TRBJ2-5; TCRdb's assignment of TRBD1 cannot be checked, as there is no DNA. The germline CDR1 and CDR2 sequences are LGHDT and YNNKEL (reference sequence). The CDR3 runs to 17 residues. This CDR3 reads CASSQGSPRTYQETQYF.

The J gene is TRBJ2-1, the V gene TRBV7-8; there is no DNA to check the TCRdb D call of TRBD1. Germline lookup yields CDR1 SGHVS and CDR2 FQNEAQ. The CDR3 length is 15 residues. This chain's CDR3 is CASSSGDSGVNEQFF. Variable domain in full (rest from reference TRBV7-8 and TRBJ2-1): GAGVSQSPRYKVAKRGQDVALRCDPISGHVSLFWYQQALGQGPEFLTYFQNEAQLDKSGLPSDRFFAERPEGSVSTLKIQRTQQEDSAVYLCASSSGDSGVNEQFFGPGTRLTVL.

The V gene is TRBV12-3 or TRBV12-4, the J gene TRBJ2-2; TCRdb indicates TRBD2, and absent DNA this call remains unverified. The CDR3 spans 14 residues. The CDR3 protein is CASTTLGGTGELFF.

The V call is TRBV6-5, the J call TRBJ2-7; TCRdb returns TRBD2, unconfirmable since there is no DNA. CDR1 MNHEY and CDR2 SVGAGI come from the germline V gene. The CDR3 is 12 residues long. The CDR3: CASGSPAYEQYF.

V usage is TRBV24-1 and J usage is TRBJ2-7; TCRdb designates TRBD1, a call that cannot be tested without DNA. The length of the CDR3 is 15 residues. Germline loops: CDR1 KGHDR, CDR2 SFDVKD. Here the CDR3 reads CATSDPGTGNYEQYF.

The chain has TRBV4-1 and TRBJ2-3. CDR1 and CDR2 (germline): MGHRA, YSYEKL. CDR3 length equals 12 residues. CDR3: CASSQDDLTQYF.

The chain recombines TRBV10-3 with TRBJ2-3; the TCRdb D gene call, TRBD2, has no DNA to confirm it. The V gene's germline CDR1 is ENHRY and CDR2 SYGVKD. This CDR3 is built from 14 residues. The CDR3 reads CAISEREGPDTQYF.

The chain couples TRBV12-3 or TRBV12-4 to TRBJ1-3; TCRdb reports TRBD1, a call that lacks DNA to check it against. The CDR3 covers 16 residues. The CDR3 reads CASSEIPHRPGNTIYF.

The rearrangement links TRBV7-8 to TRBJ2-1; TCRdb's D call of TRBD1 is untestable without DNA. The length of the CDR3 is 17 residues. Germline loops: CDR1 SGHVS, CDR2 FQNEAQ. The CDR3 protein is CASSLAAGQGAPNEQFF.

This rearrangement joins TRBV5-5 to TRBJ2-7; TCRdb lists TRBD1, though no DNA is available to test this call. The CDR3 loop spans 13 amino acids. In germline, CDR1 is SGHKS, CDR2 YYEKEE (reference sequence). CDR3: CASSPGVGYEQYF. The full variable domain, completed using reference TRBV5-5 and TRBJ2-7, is DAGVTQSPTHLIKTRGQQVTLRCSPISGHKSVSWYQQVLGQGPQFIFQYYEKEERGRGNFPDRFSARQFPNYSSELNVNALLLGDSALYLCASSPGVGYEQYFGPGTRLTVT.

The CDR3 reads CASSFGPTGELFF. The rearrangement uses TRBV12-3 or TRBV12-4 and TRBJ2-2; TCRdb calls TRBD2, which cannot be checked without DNA. CDR3 length: 13 residues.

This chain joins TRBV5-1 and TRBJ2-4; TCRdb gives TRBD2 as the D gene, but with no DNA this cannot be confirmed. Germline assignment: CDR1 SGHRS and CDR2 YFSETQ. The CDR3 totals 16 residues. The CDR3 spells CASSLLSAGDENIQYF.

This CDR3 is CASSLDRSGTQYF. V is TRBV12-3 or TRBV12-4 and J is TRBJ2-5; TCRdb indicates TRBD1, and absent DNA this call remains unverified. The CDR3 extends over 13 amino acids.

The CDR3 spells CASSFDLAGAADTQYF. The rearrangement uses TRBV7-2 and TRBJ2-3; TCRdb calls TRBD2, which cannot be checked without DNA. The length of the CDR3 is 16 residues. Germline V gene lookup returns CDR1 SGHTA and CDR2 FQGNSA. Variable domain in full (rest from reference TRBV7-2 and TRBJ2-3): GAGVSQSPSNKVTEKGKDVELRCDPISGHTALYWYRQSLGQGLEFLIYFQGNSAPDKSGLPSDRFSAERTGGSVSTLTIQRTQQEDSAVYLCASSFDLAGAADTQYFGPGTRLTVL.

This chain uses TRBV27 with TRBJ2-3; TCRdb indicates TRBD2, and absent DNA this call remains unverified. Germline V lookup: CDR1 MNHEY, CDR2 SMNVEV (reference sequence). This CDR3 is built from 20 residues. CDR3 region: CASSPYIEWTSGSLADTQYF.

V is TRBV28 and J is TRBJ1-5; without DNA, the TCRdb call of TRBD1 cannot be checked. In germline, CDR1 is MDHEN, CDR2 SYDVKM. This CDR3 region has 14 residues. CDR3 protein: CASSLTGGNQPQHF. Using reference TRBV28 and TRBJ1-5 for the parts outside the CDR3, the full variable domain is DVKVTQSSRYLVKRTGEKVFLECVQDMDHENMFWYRQDPGLGLRLIYFSYDVKMKEKGDIPEGYSVSREKKERFSLILESASTNQTSMYLCASSLTGGNQPQHFGDGTRLSIL.